Shown below are 3 T cell receptor beta chains from a single sample sequenced in a study of post-analysis software for immune sequencing data. General observations from the study: The study found TRBV5-6, TRBV5-1 and TRBV20-1 among a handful of TRBV segments more frequent in patients than controls.

These receptors' antigens are unknown. TCR beta cDNA libraries included unique molecular identifiers. TCRdb fed the PCR reads into MiXCR, producing one record per CDR3 protein. This table holds fewer than 850,000 distinct CDR3 sequences, about 27% found once. The specimen was blood. The receptor source for this set is a girl between 10 and 17 years old with multiple sclerosis.

A few counts support this clonotype. This chain joins TRBV20-1 and TRBJ1-2; no definite D call. The CDR3 totals 12 residues. Germline-derived CDR1 and CDR2 are DFQATT and SNEGSKA (reference sequence). V was clipped by 3 bases and J by 4 bases, with 9 bases between them. The DNA for the CDR3 is TGCAGTGCTAGCCGGGCGGTCTATGGCTACACCTTC. It yields the protein CSASRAVYGYTF.

The J gene is TRBJ2-4, the V gene TRBV27, with D hard to call. Gene TRBJ2-7 matches the end of the DNA better, so the J call may be wrong. CDR3 size: 14 residues. Germline-derived CDR1 and CDR2 are MNHEY and SMNVEV (reference sequence). The CDR3 loop is CASNTIPSSYEQYF. The CDR3 nucleotides read TGTGCCAGCAATACGATTCCGAGCTCCTACGAGCAGTACTTC.

The chain's CDR3 is CASREDRGNQPQHF. DNA of the CDR3: TGTGCCAGCAGGGAGGACAGGGGCAATCAGCCCCAGCATTTT. The chain employs TRBV6-2 or TRBV6-3 and TRBJ1-5; 8 bases map to TRBD1. This CDR3 spans 14 amino acids. The V gene end was trimmed by 6 bases and the J gene end by 2 bases; junction bases not matched to a gene: 3. Per the germline V gene, CDR1 is MNHEY and CDR2 is SVGEGT.